The rows below give T cell receptor beta chains drawn from one sample of a study of T cell responses to AZD1222 COVID-19 vaccine. Sequenced by immunoSEQ multiplex PCR; TCRdb stores in-frame clones only, minus some. The sample lists about 130,000 clones; roughly nine tenths were seen once. The sample here was peripheral blood, taken on day 0 of AZD1222 vaccination. These receptors were collected from an adult in good health. Both conserved end residues are part of each CDR3. The D gene is left open where the match is weak. Only some rows state a clone size, as once, few, many or a class for expanded clones.

abundance: -
v_gene: TRBV23-1
j_gene: TRBJ2-5
d_gene: TRBD2
CDR3aa: CASRPLGTSGRETQYF
CDR3nt: TGCGCCAGCAGACCATTAGGGACTAGCGGGAGAGAGACCCAGTACTTC

abundance: -
v_gene: TRBV10-3
j_gene: TRBJ2-1
d_gene: -
CDR3aa: CAISESQGEQFF
CDR3nt: TGTGCCATCAGTGAGTCACAGGGTGAGCAGTTCTTC

abundance: -
v_gene: TRBV5-4
j_gene: TRBJ2-2
d_gene: -
CDR3aa: CASSLDRTIRVRDTGELFF
CDR3nt: TGTGCCAGCAGCTTGGACAGGACTATAAGGGTTAGGGACACCGGGGAGCTGTTTTTT

abundance: once
v_gene: TRBV11-2
j_gene: TRBJ1-5
d_gene: -
CDR3aa: CASSLGNQPQHF
CDR3nt: TGTGCCAGCAGCTTAGGGAATCAGCCCCAGCATTTT

abundance: -
v_gene: TRBV7-3
j_gene: TRBJ2-7
d_gene: -
CDR3aa: CASSLRPPYEQYF
CDR3nt: TGTGCCAGCAGCTTAAGGCCCCCCTACGAGCAGTACTTC

abundance: -
v_gene: TRBV9
j_gene: TRBJ2-1
d_gene: -
CDR3aa: CASSAAGNTYNEQFF
CDR3nt: TGTGCCAGCAGCGCAGCGGGTAACACCTACAATGAGCAGTTCTTC

abundance: -
v_gene: TRBV5-6
j_gene: TRBJ1-1
d_gene: TRBD1
CDR3aa: CASSLGTGVGEAFF
CDR3nt: TGTGCCAGCAGCTTGGGAACAGGGGTGGGTGAAGCTTTCTTT

abundance: few
v_gene: TRBV18
j_gene: TRBJ2-1
d_gene: TRBD2
CDR3aa: CASSPAPSGGNEQFF
CDR3nt: TGTGCCAGCTCACCGGCCCCTAGCGGGGGCAATGAGCAGTTCTTC

abundance: -
v_gene: TRBV19
j_gene: TRBJ2-2
d_gene: -
CDR3aa: CASREVPLPTGELFF
CDR3nt: TGTGCCAGTAGGGAGGTGCCCCTACCGACCGGGGAGCTGTTTTTT

abundance: -
v_gene: TRBV5-1
j_gene: TRBJ1-3
d_gene: -
CDR3aa: CASSSGGATIYF
CDR3nt: TGCGCCAGCAGCTCCGGTGGGGCCACCATATATTTT

abundance: -
v_gene: TRBV6-5
j_gene: TRBJ1-5
d_gene: -
CDR3aa: CASIVGVLNNQPQHF
CDR3nt: TGTGCCAGCATTGTCGGGGTACTTAACAATCAGCCCCAGCATTTT

abundance: -
v_gene: TRBV27
j_gene: TRBJ2-1
d_gene: -
CDR3aa: CASSGRSSYNEQFF
CDR3nt: TGTGCCAGCAGTGGGCGAAGCTCCTACAATGAGCAGTTCTTC

abundance: -
v_gene: TRBV6-2/TRBV6-3
j_gene: TRBJ1-1
d_gene: -
CDR3aa: CASSFHWSGKRNTEAFF
CDR3nt: TGTGCCAGCAGTTTTCATTGGTCGGGTAAGAGAAACACTGAAGCTTTCTTT

abundance: -
v_gene: TRBV12-3/TRBV12-4
j_gene: TRBJ1-1
d_gene: -
CDR3aa: CASSLESKAEAFF
CDR3nt: TGTGCCAGCAGCCTGGAGTCCAAGGCTGAAGCTTTCTTT

abundance: -
v_gene: TRBV7-3
j_gene: TRBJ2-7
d_gene: TRBD2
CDR3aa: CASSLGAGSYEQYF
CDR3nt: TGTGCCAGCAGCTTAGGAGCGGGGAGCTACGAGCAGTACTTC

abundance: -
v_gene: TRBV19
j_gene: TRBJ2-2
d_gene: -
CDR3aa: CASSIVGTGELFF
CDR3nt: TGTGCCAGTAGTATTGTAGGAACCGGGGAGCTGTTTTTT

abundance: -
v_gene: TRBV10-3
j_gene: TRBJ2-3
d_gene: -
CDR3aa: CAIPIFVGGSDTQYF
CDR3nt: TGTGCCATCCCCATTTTTGTGGGGGGCTCAGATACGCAGTATTTT

abundance: few
v_gene: TRBV6-4
j_gene: TRBJ1-2
d_gene: -
CDR3aa: CASSEAAEGLYGYTF
CDR3nt: TGTGCCAGCAGTGAGGCGGCGGAGGGGCTCTATGGCTACACCTTC

abundance: -
v_gene: TRBV4-1
j_gene: TRBJ2-7
d_gene: -
CDR3aa: CASSQAPTGKMDEQYF
CDR3nt: TGCGCCAGCAGCCAAGCCCCAACGGGGAAGATGGACGAGCAGTACTTC

abundance: -
v_gene: TRBV27
j_gene: TRBJ1-2
d_gene: TRBD1
CDR3aa: CASRQSGTEANYGYTF
CDR3nt: TGTGCCAGCAGGCAGTCCGGGACAGAGGCTAACTATGGCTACACCTTC

abundance: -
v_gene: TRBV5-1
j_gene: TRBJ2-1
d_gene: -
CDR3aa: CASSLEGSNEQFF
CDR3nt: TGCGCCAGCAGCTTGGAAGGGTCCAATGAGCAGTTCTTC

abundance: -
v_gene: TRBV5-8
j_gene: TRBJ2-3
d_gene: TRBD2
CDR3aa: CASSWGSGTNTDTQYF
CDR3nt: TGTGCCAGCAGCTGGGGTAGCGGGACCAACACAGATACGCAGTATTTT

abundance: -
v_gene: TRBV5-1
j_gene: TRBJ2-7
d_gene: TRBD1
CDR3aa: CASSLQGSSYEQYF
CDR3nt: TGCGCCAGCAGCCTACAGGGGAGTTCCTACGAGCAGTACTTC

abundance: -
v_gene: TRBV2
j_gene: TRBJ2-2
d_gene: -
CDR3aa: CASESQGNTGELFF
CDR3nt: TGTGCCAGCGAGAGTCAGGGTAACACCGGGGAGCTGTTTTTT

abundance: -
v_gene: TRBV7-8
j_gene: TRBJ2-7
d_gene: -
CDR3aa: CASSLLGIHEQYF
CDR3nt: TGTGCCAGCAGCTTACTGGGTATACACGAGCAGTACTTC